This TCR beta chain originates from a study of OX40 agonist ivuxolimab in advanced cancers. The CDR3 contains 15 residues. Germline V gene data show CDR1 as LNHDA and CDR2 as SQIVND (reference sequence). After removal of 4 bases from V and 2 bases from J, the junction contained 5 bases not matched to a gene. TCRdb keeps only in-frame clones here, not all; method: immunoSEQ multiplex PCR. The table shows approximately 99,000 clones, with approximately 94% occurring only once. Study results and limitations: CD8+ T cells were the subset that, on average, had more expanded clones than CD4+. The work left the antigen specificity of expanded peripheral T cells undetermined. Individuals who were partial responders at 0.1-3.0 mg/kg had clonal expansion that ranked among the lowest.

A word on this clone: The antigen remains unidentified.

The sample in question was CD4+ or CD8+ T cells sorted from blood, obtained in a trial of the OX40 agonist ivuxolimab. V and J are TRBV19 and TRBJ1-5, with 7 bases matching TRBD1. The TCR comes from an adult with an advanced solid tumor such as melanoma, head and neck, liver or kidney cancer. The CDR3 DNA follows: TGTGCCAGTAGTACAGACAGGGAGGGCAATCAGCCCCAGCATTTT. It specifies CASSTDREGNQPQHF.